A single sample is the source of the 7 T cell receptor beta chains below, sequenced in a study of blood T cell repertoires in COVID-19. Sequenced by immunoSEQ multiplex PCR; TCRdb stores in-frame clones only, minus some. Here the sample spans hundreds of thousands of clones, 86% being singletons. Sequenced material: peripheral blood. Every receptor here comes from a man aged 80 or over with acute or convalescent COVID-19.

CDR3 in amino acids: CATSDLRFGGQETQYF. The DNA for the CDR3 is TGTGCCACCAGTGATTTGAGGTTCGGCGGCCAAGAGACCCAGTACTTC. The chain uses TRBV24-1 and TRBJ2-5; D not certain. CDR1 and CDR2 (germline): KGHDR, SFDVKD. CDR3 size: 16 residues. V was pared by 0 bases and J by 1 base, with 11 bases between.

The chain uses TRBV9 and TRBJ2-7; D possibly corresponds to TRBD2 (5 bases). CDR1 is SGDLS and CDR2 is YYNGEE in the germline V gene. V lost 0 bases, J lost 3 bases, and 19 bases lay in between. This CDR3 spans 17 amino acids. CDR3 sequence reads: CASSVATGLAVHYEQYV. For the CDR3, the DNA is TGTGCCAGCAGCGTAGCTACGGGTCTAGCTGTACACTACGAGCAGTACGTC.

V gene TRBV6-5 combines with J gene TRBJ2-7; TRBD1 aligns across 8 bases. Germline values: CDR1 MNHEY, CDR2 SVGAGI. After removal of 7 bases from V and 0 bases from J, the junction contained 5 bases not matched to a gene. The CDR3 is made up of 14 amino acids. The CDR3 sequence is CASTGDRGSYEQYF. The DNA of the CDR3 is TGTGCCAGCACAGGCGACAGGGGCTCCTACGAGCAGTACTTC.

V and J are TRBV18 and TRBJ1-6; 10 nucleotides align to TRBD1. V shed 4 bases, J shed 5 bases, and the junction held 8 bases outside the gene matches. The germline V gene encodes CDR1 KGHSH and CDR2 LQKENI. CDR3 length: 17 residues. The CDR3 protein is CASSRDRGFSHNSPLHF. CDR3 nucleotides: TGTGCCAGCTCACGGGACAGGGGTTTTTCTCATAATTCACCCCTCCACTTT. The full variable domain, rest sourced from reference TRBV18 and TRBJ1-6, is NAGVMQNPRHLVRRRGQEARLRCSPMKGHSHVYWYRQLPEEGLKFMVYLQKENIIDESGMPKERFSAEFPKEGPSILRIQQVVRGDSAAYFCASSRDRGFSHNSPLHFGNGTRLTVT.

This chain uses TRBV6-5 with TRBJ2-1; a weak D match, TRBD1 (6 bases). The CDR3 length is 14 residues. Between the trimmed V and J ends, which lost 4 bases and 6 bases, there was a span of 13 bases. Germline V gives CDR1 MNHEY, CDR2 SVGAGI. CDR3: CASSLLRQANEQFF. The DNA of the CDR3 is TGTGCCAGCAGTTTATTAAGACAGGCCAATGAGCAGTTCTTC.

The chain joins TRBV6-5 to TRBJ2-7, with 7 bases that match TRBD1. Unmatched junction bases numbered 7, after V lost 5 bases and J lost 0 bases. From germline, CDR1 is MNHEY and CDR2 SVGAGI. The CDR3 is 15 residues long. The CDR3 reads CASSKTGTASYEQYF. CDR3 nucleotides: TGTGCCAGCAGTAAGACCGGGACAGCCTCCTACGAGCAGTACTTC.

The chain is built from TRBV5-1 and TRBJ2-1, with TRBD2 matching 8 bases. CDR3 length: 14 amino acids. The J segment lost 8 bases and the V segment lost 0 bases, leaving 4 bases of the junction unmatched. The V gene's germline CDR1 is SGHRS and CDR2 YFSETQ. For the CDR3, the DNA is TGCGCCAGCAGCTTGGGACTAGCGATCTATGAGCAGTTCTTC. Its protein is CASSLGLAIYEQFF. Full variable domain (missing parts from reference TRBV5-1 and TRBJ2-1): KAGVTQTPRYLIKTRGQQVTLSCSPISGHRSVSWYQQTPGQGLQFLFEYFSETQRNKGNFPGRFSGRQFSNSRSEMNVSTLELGDSALYLCASSLGLAIYEQFFGPGTRLTVL.